One and the same sample provided the 12 T cell receptor beta chains below, sequenced in a study of beta chain features in type 1 diabetes (dated by TCRdb to 2016 to 2019). The method was the immunoSEQ multiplex PCR assay. The entire amount of isolated RNA was reverse transcribed using the High Capacity cDNA Reverse Transcription Kit, so the sequenced TCRB transcripts were expressed ones. In TCRdb, the immuneACCESS table is reduced to in-frame sequences with V and J assigned. These tables do not hold every clone; where another copy was compared, an unresolved V gene accounts for under half, and the others remain unexplained. This sample comprises roughly 350,000 clones, approximately 10% of them detected only once. In total, the top ten clones hold about 0.015% of the sample. Sequencing was carried out using naive CD4+ T cells from blood. In the paper's terms, the cell subset or site label means: true naive CD4+ T cells. Source of these receptors: a woman aged 25 to 45 in good health.

This clone appeared a few times. V usage is TRBV10-3 and J usage is TRBJ2-5; possibly TRBD2 for D (6 bases). Per the germline V gene, CDR1 is ENHRY and CDR2 is SYGVKD. This CDR3 has 12 residues. Trimming took off 6 bases at V and 5 bases at J, with 10 bases between the two ends. CDR3 bases: TGTGCCATCAGGGGGGGTATGGAGACCCAGTACTTC. This encodes CAIRGGMETQYF.

The CDR3 region has the DNA TGTGCCAGCAACACTCCTCGAGGGGGATCCACCTACGAGCAGTACTTC. This translates into CASNTPRGGSTYEQYF. This chain uses TRBV7-2 with TRBJ2-7, with D perhaps TRBD1 (6 bases). The V gene lost 7 bases and the J gene lost 2 bases, with 21 bases spanning the gap. This CDR3 comprises 16 residues. The V gene's germline CDR1 is SGHTA and CDR2 FQGNSA.

This clone was seen a handful of times. The chain uses TRBV2 and TRBJ2-1; 13 positions agree with TRBD2. This CDR3 has 18 residues. V was clipped by 6 bases and J by 2 bases; unmatched bases: 10. The germline CDR1 and CDR2 sequences are SNHLY and FYNNEI. CDR3: CASSKGTSGTLAYNEQFF. CDR3 nucleotides: TGTGCCAGCAGCAAAGGGACTAGCGGGACATTAGCCTACAATGAGCAGTTCTTC.

This clone has just a few counts. This sequence joins TRBV6-5 and TRBJ2-4; D gene uncertain. Between the trimmed V and J ends, which lost 0 bases and 0 bases, there was a span of 9 bases. This CDR3 has 16 residues. The V gene's germline CDR1 is MNHEY and CDR2 SVGAGI. CDR3 sequence: CASSYSLAVAKNIQYF. CDR3 sequence (DNA): TGTGCCAGCAGTTACTCATTGGCCGTAGCCAAAAACATTCAGTACTTC.

Only a few counts were recorded for this clone. V is TRBV9 and J is TRBJ2-3, with 7 nucleotides matching TRBD2. Germline CDR1 is SGDLS and CDR2 is YYNGEE. Losses at the gene ends were 6 bases for V and 2 bases for J; bases not matched to a gene: 9. This CDR3 has 15 residues. The CDR3 reads CASTLAAGSTDTQYF. The CDR3 bases are TGTGCCAGCACCCTAGCGGCCGGATCCACAGATACGCAGTATTTT.

This chain links TRBV5-1 with TRBJ1-1, with a tentative D call TRBD1 (5 bases). Germline V gene data show CDR1 as SGHRS and CDR2 as YFSETQ. The CDR3 totals 14 residues. Deletions cut 8 bases from V and 1 base from J, with 15 bases between. CDR3 sequence reads: CASGWGLQNTEAFF. CDR3 nucleotide sequence: TGCGCCAGTGGATGGGGACTCCAGAACACTGAAGCTTTCTTT.

The V gene is TRBV25-1, the J gene TRBJ2-7; TRBD1 agrees at 7 bases. This CDR3 comprises 18 residues. Germline CDR1 reads MGHDK; CDR2 reads SYGVNS. The V gene end was trimmed by 4 bases and the J gene end by 4 bases; junction bases not matched to a gene: 19. CDR3 coding DNA: TGTGCCAGCAGTGGGTGGAGTAGTATTGGGACAGCCTTTTACGAGCAGTACTTC. Protein product: CASSGWSSIGTAFYEQYF.

This clone turned up a few times. The genes are TRBV19 and TRBJ2-3; no clear D. This CDR3 has 14 amino acids. Per the germline V gene, CDR1 is LNHDA and CDR2 is SQIVND (reference sequence). V was clipped by 7 bases and J by 2 bases, with 13 bases between them. CDR3 region: CASKRRQYTDTQYF. The CDR3 bases are TGTGCCAGTAAAAGGCGGCAGTACACAGATACGCAGTATTTT.

This clone was counted between two and nine times. This chain links TRBV5-4 with TRBJ2-3; D is possibly TRBD1 (6 bases). The CDR3 has 13 residues. The V gene's germline CDR1 is SGHNT and CDR2 YYREEE (reference sequence). The V end lost 2 bases, the J end lost 5 bases, and 9 bases lay between the germline ends. The CDR3 loop reads CASSLTGQDTQYF. CDR3 DNA sequence: TGTGCCAGCAGCTTAACAGGGCAAGATACGCAGTATTTT.

The chain couples TRBV29-1 to TRBJ2-5; 10 positions agree with TRBD2. There are 17 residues in the CDR3. V was clipped by 6 bases and J by 0 bases; unmatched bases: 13. The germline gives CDR1 SQVTM, CDR2 ANQGSEA. The CDR3 DNA reads as TGCAGCGTGCCGACTAGCGGGCTGATGAGGTACCAAGAGACCCAGTACTTC. It encodes CSVPTSGLMRYQETQYF.

This sequence joins TRBV27 and TRBJ2-7; D is possibly TRBD2 (7 bases). Trimming shortened V by 5 bases and J by 6 bases, and 17 bases separated the two germline ends. Germline values: CDR1 MNHEY, CDR2 SMNVEV (reference sequence). The CDR3 has 14 residues. As DNA, the CDR3 is TGTGCCAGCAGTCCCAGGTGGGGGGGCGGCGAGCAGTACTTC. Its translation is CASSPRWGGGEQYF.

This clone was recorded a few times. The rearrangement uses TRBV6-5 and TRBJ1-2; 8 positions agree with TRBD1. This CDR3 contains 13 residues. The V gene's germline CDR1 is MNHEY and CDR2 SVGAGI. V was pared by 5 bases and J by 8 bases, with 7 bases of the junction left unmatched. The DNA for the CDR3 is TGTGCCAGCAGTACGCGGACAGGGTTCGGCTACACCTTC. As protein: CASSTRTGFGYTF.